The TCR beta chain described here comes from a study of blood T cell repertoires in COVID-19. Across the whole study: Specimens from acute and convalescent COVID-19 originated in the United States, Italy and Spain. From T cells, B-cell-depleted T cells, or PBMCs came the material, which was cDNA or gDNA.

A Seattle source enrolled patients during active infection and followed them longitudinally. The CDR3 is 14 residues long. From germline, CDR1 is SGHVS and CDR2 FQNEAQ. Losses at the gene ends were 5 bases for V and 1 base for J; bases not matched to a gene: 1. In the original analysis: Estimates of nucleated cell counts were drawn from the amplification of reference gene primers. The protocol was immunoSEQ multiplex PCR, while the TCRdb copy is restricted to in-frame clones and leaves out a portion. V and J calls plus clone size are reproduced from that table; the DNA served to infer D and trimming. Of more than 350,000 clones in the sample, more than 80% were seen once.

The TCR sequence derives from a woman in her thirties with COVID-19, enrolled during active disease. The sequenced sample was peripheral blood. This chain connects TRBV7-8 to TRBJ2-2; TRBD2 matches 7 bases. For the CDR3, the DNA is TGTGCCAGCAGCCCTAGCGGGAACACCGGGGAGCTGTTTTTT. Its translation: CASSPSGNTGELFF.